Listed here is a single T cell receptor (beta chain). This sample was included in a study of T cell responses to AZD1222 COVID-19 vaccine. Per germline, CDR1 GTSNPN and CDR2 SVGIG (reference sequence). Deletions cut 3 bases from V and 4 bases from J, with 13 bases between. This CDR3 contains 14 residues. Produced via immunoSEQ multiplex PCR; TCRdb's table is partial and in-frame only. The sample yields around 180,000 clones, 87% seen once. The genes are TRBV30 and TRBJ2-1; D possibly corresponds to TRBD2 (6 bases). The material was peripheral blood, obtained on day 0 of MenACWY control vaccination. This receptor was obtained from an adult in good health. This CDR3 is CAWRPTSSYNEQFF. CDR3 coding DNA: TGTGCCTGGAGGCCCACTAGCAGTTACAATGAGCAGTTCTTC.